These 16 T cell receptor beta chains came from one sample sequenced in a study of shared clonotypes between healthy human individuals. The table came from immunoSEQ multiplex PCR; TCRdb's copy has only in-frame clones and leaves some out. The table records about 710,000 clones, 55% to 85% of them present only once. The sample comprised memory CD4+ T cells sorted from blood. Subset specified: CD45RA-negative fraction. Every receptor here comes from a young woman in good health.

The chain combines TRBV20-1 with TRBJ1-4; D unclear. The germline V and J ends were trimmed by 6 bases and 4 bases, with 6 bases remaining between them. CDR3 length: 11 amino acids. Germline CDR1 and CDR2: DFQATT and SNEGSKA (reference sequence). The CDR3, as DNA: TGCAGTGCGCCTATTAATGAAAAACTGTTTTTT. Protein sequence: CSAPINEKLFF.

This chain uses TRBV2 with TRBJ1-5; 8 bases map to TRBD1. Germline CDR1 reads SNHLY; CDR2 reads FYNNEI. CDR3 length: 13 amino acids. The J segment lost 7 bases and the V segment lost 5 bases, leaving 4 bases of the junction unmatched. The CDR3 reads CASSPDRDQPQHF. In nucleotides, the CDR3 is TGTGCCAGCAGTCCGGACAGGGACCAGCCCCAGCATTTT.

The J gene is TRBJ1-2, the V gene TRBV13, with a tentative D call TRBD1 (6 bases). V was cut by 5 bases and J by 0 bases, with 13 bases left in between. The CDR3 has 15 amino acids. CDR1 is PRHDT, CDR2 FYEKMQ, per germline (reference sequence). The chain's CDR3 is CASSTTGFANYGYTF. For the CDR3, the DNA is TGTGCCAGCAGCACAACAGGGTTCGCTAACTATGGCTACACCTTC.

In the case of this clone: A much bigger clone sits one base away, suggesting this may be a read error. V usage is TRBV7-2 and J usage is TRBJ2-3, with D uncertain. With 1 base removed from V and 0 bases from J, the gap between germline ends came to 5 bases. Per germline, CDR1 SGHTA and CDR2 FQGNSA. The CDR3 is made up of 14 amino acids. The CDR3 reads CASSLGLSTDTQYF. CDR3 nucleotide sequence: TGTGCCAGCAGCTTAGGGCTGAGCACAGATACGCAGTATTTT.

J is TRBJ1-1 and V is TRBV15; D not resolved. Germline CDR1 and CDR2: LNHNV and YYDKDF (reference sequence). The CDR3 covers 12 residues. The ends were cut back, 0 bases at V and 6 bases at J, with 5 bases in the middle. The CDR3 DNA sequence: TGTGCCACCAGCAGAGATTTCTCTGAAGCTTTCTTT. This encodes CATSRDFSEAFF.

This sequence joins TRBV4-2 and TRBJ2-1; 7 bases match TRBD2. J lost 8 bases, V lost 0 bases, and 13 bases had no gene match. There are 17 residues in the CDR3. Germline V CDR1 and CDR2: LGHNA, YNFKEQ. CDR3 sequence: CASSQDLSRGSLYEQFF. The DNA for the CDR3 is TGTGCCAGCAGCCAAGATTTATCTCGCGGGAGCTTATATGAGCAGTTCTTC.

This chain connects TRBV5-1 to TRBJ1-3; D uncertain. The CDR3 consists of 15 residues. Trimming pared 0 bases from V and 2 bases from J, leaving 9 bases between. From germline, CDR1 is SGHRS and CDR2 YFSETQ. In DNA, the CDR3 is TGCGCCAGCAGCTTGGATCCTGAGGCTGGAAACACCATATATTTT. As protein: CASSLDPEAGNTIYF.

This clone was recorded a few times. This specimen includes other DNA sequences encoding the same CDR3. The chain carries TRBV5-1 and TRBJ2-7, with D possibly being TRBD1 or TRBD2 (6 bases each). The CDR3 is made up of 14 amino acids. Trimming stripped 3 bases from V and 1 base from J, with 11 bases between. From germline, CDR1 is SGHRS and CDR2 YFSETQ. CDR3 loop: CASSSGGSSYEQYF. For the CDR3, the DNA is TGCGCCAGCAGCTCCGGGGGCAGTTCCTACGAGCAGTACTTC. The entire variable domain, with the rest obtained from reference TRBV5-1 and TRBJ2-7, is as follows: KAGVTQTPRYLIKTRGQQVTLSCSPISGHRSVSWYQQTPGQGLQFLFEYFSETQRNKGNFPGRFSGRQFSNSRSEMNVSTLELGDSALYLCASSSGGSSYEQYFGPGTRLTVT.

Of note for this clone: An end of the junction does not agree with germline; a read error may underlie this. The chain has TRBV11-2 and TRBJ2-2; 7 bases are a match to TRBD1. Germline CDR1 reads SGHAT; CDR2 reads FQNNGV. The CDR3 totals 15 residues. Here the CDR3 reads CASSLETGTTGELFF. The DNA for the CDR3 is TGTGCCAGCAGCCTAGAGACAGGGACCACCGGGGAGCTGTTTTTT.

The sample holds many counts of this clone. The V and J genes are TRBV2 and TRBJ2-2; no clear D. V lost 8 bases and J 4 bases, leaving 11 bases between the germline ends. In germline, CDR1 is SNHLY, CDR2 FYNNEI. There are 13 residues in the CDR3. CDR3 in DNA: TGTGCCAGCGCGCTCTACTTCACCGGGGAGCTGTTTTTT. It encodes CASALYFTGELFF.

The genes are TRBV15 and TRBJ2-7, with D unclear. Germline assignment: CDR1 LNHNV and CDR2 YYDKDF (reference sequence). V was shortened by 1 base and J by 0 bases, with 10 bases between the two germline ends. This CDR3 region has 15 residues. The CDR3 bases are TGTGCCACCAGCAGAGGAGACGCGCTCTCCTACGAGCAGTACTTC. Amino acids: CATSRGDALSYEQYF.

This clone was seen at least ten times. V usage is TRBV7-8 and J usage is TRBJ2-5; 7 bases are shared with TRBD1. The germline V gene has CDR1 SGHVS and CDR2 FQNEAQ. The CDR3 is made up of 14 amino acids. Trimming at V came to 1 base and at J to 4 bases, leaving 3 bases not matched to a gene. Written as DNA, the CDR3 is TGTGCCAGCAGCTTAGTTCCAGGGGGAGAGACCCAGTACTTC. Translating gives CASSLVPGGETQYF.

This chain uses TRBV28 with TRBJ2-1, with TRBD1 as a possible D gene (6 bases). CDR1 is MDHEN, CDR2 SYDVKM, per germline. This CDR3 spans 14 amino acids. V dropped 6 bases and J dropped 3 bases, with 12 bases sitting between them. In nucleotides, the CDR3 is TGTGCCAGCAGAGACAGGCGATACTACAATGAGCAGTTCTTC. Translation gives CASRDRRYYNEQFF. Looking up the rest from reference TRBV28 and TRBJ2-1 gives the full variable domain: DVKVTQSSRYLVKRTGEKVFLECVQDMDHENMFWYRQDPGLGLRLIYFSYDVKMKEKGDIPEGYSVSREKKERFSLILESASTNQTSMYLCASRDRRYYNEQFFGPGTRLTVL.

This clone has more than one count but fewer than ten. The chain is built from TRBV11-1 and TRBJ2-1, with D unclear. This CDR3 contains 13 residues. The germline V and J ends were trimmed by 5 bases and 7 bases, with 12 bases remaining between them. CDR1 is SGHAT and CDR2 is FQDESV in the germline V gene (reference sequence). CDR3 in amino acids: CASSGPGGNEQFF. The CDR3 DNA reads as TGTGCCAGCAGCGGGCCGGGTGGTAATGAGCAGTTCTTC. Filled out from reference TRBV11-1 and TRBJ2-1, the complete variable domain reads EAEVAQSPRYKITEKSQAVAFWCDPISGHATLYWYRQILGQGPELLVQFQDESVVDDSQLPKDRFSAERLKGVDSTLKIQPAELGDSAMYLCASSGPGGNEQFFGPGTRLTVL.

Concerning this clone: This could be a read error, since a much larger clone is one nucleotide away. The chain recombines TRBV5-1 with TRBJ2-3; 14 nucleotides align to TRBD2. The germline gives CDR1 SGHRS, CDR2 YFSETQ. The trim removed 4 bases at V and 2 bases at J, leaving 3 bases unmatched. This CDR3 comprises 16 residues. CDR3 loop: CASSPGLAGATDTQYF. CDR3 sequence (DNA): TGCGCCAGCAGCCCGGGACTAGCGGGAGCCACAGATACGCAGTATTTT.

This clone was picked up many times. V usage is TRBV6-5 and J usage is TRBJ1-4; D is undetermined. The ends were cut back, 5 bases at V and 4 bases at J, with 11 bases in the middle. Germline assignment: CDR1 MNHEY and CDR2 SVGAGI. This CDR3 has 14 residues. The CDR3 coding sequence is TGTGCCAGCAGTGGGAGCGCCCTTAATGAAAAACTGTTTTTT. Translating gives CASSGSALNEKLFF.